What follows are 18 T cell receptor beta chains derived from one specimen sequenced in a study of cytomegalovirus exposure and HLA in healthy donors. PCR was performed using 60 Vbeta and 13 Jbeta primers. Produced via immunoSEQ multiplex PCR; TCRdb's table is partial and in-frame only. The table records 200,000 to 250,000 clones, over 60% of them present only once. Sample: PBMCs. The origin of the receptors is a man aged 18 to 30 in good health and CMV-seronegative.

The chain joins TRBV11-2 to TRBJ2-1, with 7 bases that match TRBD2. V gave up 5 bases and J gave up 5 bases; unmatched junction bases: 6. The CDR3 runs 14 residues. The germline V gene has CDR1 SGHAT and CDR2 FQNNGV. CDR3 residues: CASSLGGGHNEQFF. The CDR3 bases are TGTGCCAGCAGCCTGGGGGGAGGGCACAATGAGCAGTTCTTC.

This chain connects TRBV18 to TRBJ2-3, with D possibly TRBD2 on 6 matching bases. V dropped 2 bases and J dropped 4 bases, with 10 bases sitting between them. In germline, CDR1 is KGHSH, CDR2 LQKENI. The CDR3 is 14 amino acids. This CDR3 is CASSPIASADTQYF. The CDR3 bases are TGTGCCAGCTCACCAATAGCTAGCGCAGATACGCAGTATTTT. The variable domain in full, completed from reference TRBV18 and TRBJ2-3, reads NAGVMQNPRHLVRRRGQEARLRCSPMKGHSHVYWYRQLPEEGLKFMVYLQKENIIDESGMPKERFSAEFPKEGPSILRIQQVVRGDSAAYFCASSPIASADTQYFGPGTRLTVL.

The chain is built from TRBV19 and TRBJ2-7; D is undetermined. CDR3 length: 15 amino acids. The V gene lost 4 bases and the J gene lost 2 bases, with 15 bases spanning the gap. From germline, CDR1 is LNHDA and CDR2 SQIVND (reference sequence). The CDR3 loop reads CASSSWQVPTYEQYF. CDR3 sequence (DNA): TGTGCCAGTAGTAGTTGGCAGGTTCCTACCTACGAGCAGTACTTC. Using reference TRBV19 and TRBJ2-7 for the parts outside the CDR3, the full variable domain is DGGITQSPKYLFRKEGQNVTLSCEQNLNHDAMYWYRQDPGQGLRLIYYSQIVNDFQKGDIAEGYSVSREKKESFPLTVTSAQKNPTAFYLCASSSWQVPTYEQYFGPGTRLTVT.

This chain joins TRBV7-9 and TRBJ1-2, with 9 bases that match TRBD1. Losses at the gene ends were 5 bases for V and 7 bases for J; bases not matched to a gene: 11. The CDR3 runs 15 residues. Germline V gives CDR1 SEHNR, CDR2 FQNEAQ (reference sequence). The CDR3 bases are TGTGCCAGCAGCCTCCGACAGGGGGGTGTAGCTGGCTACACCTTC. It translates to CASSLRQGGVAGYTF.

This sequence joins TRBV19 and TRBJ2-1; maybe TRBD1 (5 bases). V lost 3 bases to trimming and J lost 6 bases, with 15 bases between them. This CDR3 has 15 amino acids. The V gene's germline CDR1 is LNHDA and CDR2 SQIVND (reference sequence). The CDR3 nucleotides are TGTGCCAGTAGTATGGGCACAGGATACACCAATGAGCAGTTCTTC. Its translation: CASSMGTGYTNEQFF.

CDR3 sequence: CASSGWGRNEKLFF. In nucleotides, the CDR3 is TGTGCCAGCAGTGGATGGGGGCGTAATGAAAAACTGTTTTTT. This chain connects TRBV2 to TRBJ1-4, with D perhaps TRBD1 (6 bases). This CDR3 comprises 14 residues. The V end lost 4 bases, the J end lost 4 bases, and 10 bases lay between the germline ends. Germline V CDR1 and CDR2: SNHLY, FYNNEI.

The V call is TRBV9, the J call TRBJ2-3, with 9 bases lining up with TRBD2. Per the germline V gene, CDR1 is SGDLS and CDR2 is YYNGEE. The V gene end was trimmed by 0 bases and the J gene end by 3 bases; junction bases not matched to a gene: 5. The CDR3 has 16 residues. CDR3 amino acids: CASSVASGIGTDTQYF. In nucleotides, the CDR3 is TGTGCCAGCAGCGTAGCTAGCGGGATCGGTACAGATACGCAGTATTTT.

This clone was seen a handful of times. The V and J genes are TRBV5-6 and TRBJ2-5; TRBD2 agrees at 11 bases. The last part of the DNA fits TRBJ2-7 better; the J call may be wrong. This CDR3 spans 15 amino acids. CDR1 SGHDT and CDR2 YYEEEE come from the germline V gene. CDR3 region: CASSFSSGRRYEQYF. CDR3 DNA: TGTGCCAGCAGCTTCTCTAGCGGGAGGCGCTACGAGCAGTACTTC.

The rearrangement joins TRBV28 to TRBJ2-7; D uncertain. V was cut by 7 bases and J by 4 bases, with 8 bases left in between. Germline V CDR1 and CDR2: MDHEN, SYDVKM. The CDR3 covers 11 residues. In DNA form, the CDR3 reads TGTGCCAGCACCGTCGGGTACGAGCAGTACTTC. Translating it yields CASTVGYEQYF.

J is TRBJ2-3 and V is TRBV5-1, with a weak D call TRBD1 (6 bases). The germline gives CDR1 SGHRS, CDR2 YFSETQ. V was clipped by 7 bases and J by 3 bases, with 15 bases between them. The length of the CDR3 is 14 residues. CDR3 region: CASVVQGGTDTQYF. CDR3 sequence (DNA): TGCGCCAGCGTAGTTCAAGGGGGTACAGATACGCAGTATTTT.

In regard to this clone: At one end the junction does not follow the germline gene, possibly because of a read error. V gene TRBV11-3 combines with J gene TRBJ2-7; no clear D. Per germline, CDR1 SGHNT and CDR2 YENEEA. This CDR3 is 10 amino acids long. The CDR3 DNA follows: TGTGCCAGAGAACTCTACGGGCAGTACTTC. Translation gives CARELYGQYF.

This chain links TRBV9 with TRBJ1-3, with D hard to call. The CDR3 covers 15 residues. V was clipped by 0 bases and J by 3 bases, with 10 bases between them. Per germline, CDR1 SGDLS and CDR2 YYNGEE. The CDR3 is CASSVGVSNGNTIYF. CDR3 nucleotides: TGTGCCAGCAGCGTAGGTGTGAGCAATGGAAACACCATATATTTT. The entire variable domain, with the rest obtained from reference TRBV9 and TRBJ1-3, is as follows: DSGVTQTPKHLITATGQRVTLRCSPRSGDLSVYWYQQSLDQGLQFLIQYYNGEERAKGNILERFSAQQFPDLHSELNLSSLELGDSALYFCASSVGVSNGNTIYFGEGSWLTVV.

The chain uses TRBV7-2 and TRBJ2-2, with D unclear. Germline assignment: CDR1 SGHTA and CDR2 FQGNSA. The CDR3 has 14 amino acids. The V gene lost 0 bases and the J gene lost 5 bases, with 7 bases spanning the gap. The CDR3 sequence is CASSLARLTGELFF. Here the CDR3 DNA reads TGTGCCAGCAGCTTAGCGCGGCTAACCGGGGAGCTGTTTTTT.

The chain is built from TRBV28 and TRBJ2-5, with 10 bases lining up with TRBD2. CDR3 length: 14 residues. J was trimmed by 5 bases and V by 7 bases; bases with no gene match: 7. Germline V gene data show CDR1 as MDHEN and CDR2 as SYDVKM. The CDR3 region has the DNA TGTGCCAGCAAGGCTAGCGGGAGTGGCGAGACCCAGTACTTC. Protein sequence: CASKASGSGETQYF.

The chain links TRBV11-2 to TRBJ1-2, with D perhaps TRBD1 (5 bases). The CDR3 totals 15 residues. Looked up from germline, CDR1 is SGHAT and CDR2 is FQNNGV. Trimming shortened V by 5 bases and J by 6 bases, and 19 bases separated the two germline ends. CDR3 sequence (DNA): TGTGCCAGCAGCCCCCAAGCGAGCGGGACGGATGGCTACACCTTC. Its translation is CASSPQASGTDGYTF.

The V and J genes are TRBV25-1 and TRBJ2-1; 9 bases align to TRBD2. V was clipped by 4 bases and J by 1 base; unmatched bases: 2. Germline loops: CDR1 MGHDK, CDR2 SYGVNS. This CDR3 comprises 15 residues. This chain's CDR3 is CASSASGISYNEQFF. CDR3 DNA sequence: TGTGCCAGCAGTGCTAGCGGGATTTCCTACAATGAGCAGTTCTTC.

The CDR3 here is CATSRETGGLGYTF. The DNA for the CDR3 is TGTGCCACCAGCAGAGAAACGGGGGGTCTTGGCTACACCTTC. V gene TRBV15 combines with J gene TRBJ1-2, with D possibly being TRBD1 (5 bases). Trimming removed 0 bases from V and 7 bases from J, with 12 bases in between. Germline values: CDR1 LNHNV, CDR2 YYDKDF (reference sequence). CDR3 length: 14 residues. The complete variable domain, with remaining parts taken from reference TRBV15 and TRBJ1-2, reads DAMVIQNPRYQVTQFGKPVTLSCSQTLNHNVMYWYQQKSSQAPKLLFHYYDKDFNNEADTPDNFQSRRPNTSFCFLDIRSPGLGDTAMYLCATSRETGGLGYTFGSGTRLTVV.

The chain uses TRBV28 and TRBJ1-4; possibly TRBD1 for D (6 bases). Germline CDR1 and CDR2: MDHEN and SYDVKM. V gave up 7 bases and J gave up 4 bases, with 13 bases separating them. The CDR3 is made up of 14 amino acids. The CDR3 region is CASTEWGLNEKLFF. CDR3 coding DNA: TGTGCCAGCACCGAATGGGGGCTTAATGAAAAACTGTTTTTT.